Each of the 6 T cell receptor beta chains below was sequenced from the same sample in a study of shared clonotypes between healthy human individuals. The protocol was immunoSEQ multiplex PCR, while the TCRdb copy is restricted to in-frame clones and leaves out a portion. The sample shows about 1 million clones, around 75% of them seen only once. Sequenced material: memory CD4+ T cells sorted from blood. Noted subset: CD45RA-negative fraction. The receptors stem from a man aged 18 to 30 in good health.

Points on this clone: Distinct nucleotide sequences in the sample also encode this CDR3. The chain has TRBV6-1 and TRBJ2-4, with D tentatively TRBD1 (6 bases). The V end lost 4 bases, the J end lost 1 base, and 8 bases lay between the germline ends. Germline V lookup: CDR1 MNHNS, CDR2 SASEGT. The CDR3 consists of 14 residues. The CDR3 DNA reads TGTGCCAGCAGTGTAAGGGGGGCCAAAAACATTCAGTACTTC. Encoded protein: CASSVRGAKNIQYF.

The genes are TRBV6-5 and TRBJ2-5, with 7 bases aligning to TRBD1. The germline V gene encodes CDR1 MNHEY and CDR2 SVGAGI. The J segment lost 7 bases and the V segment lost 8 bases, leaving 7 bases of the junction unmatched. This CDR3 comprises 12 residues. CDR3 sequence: CASRTGEGTQYF. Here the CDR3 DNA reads TGTGCCAGCCGGACAGGTGAAGGGACCCAGTACTTC.

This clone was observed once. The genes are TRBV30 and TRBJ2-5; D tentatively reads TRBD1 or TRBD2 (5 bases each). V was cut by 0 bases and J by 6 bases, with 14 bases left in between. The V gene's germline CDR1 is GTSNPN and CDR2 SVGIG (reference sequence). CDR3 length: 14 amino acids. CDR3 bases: TGTGCCTGGAGTGTACTTGGTCGGGGACAGACCCAGTACTTC. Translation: CAWSVLGRGQTQYF.

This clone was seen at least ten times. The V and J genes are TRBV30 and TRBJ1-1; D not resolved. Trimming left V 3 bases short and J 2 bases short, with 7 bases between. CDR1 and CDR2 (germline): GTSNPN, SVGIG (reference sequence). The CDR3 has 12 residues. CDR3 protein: CAWRGDNTEAFF. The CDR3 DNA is TGTGCCTGGAGAGGAGACAACACTGAAGCTTTCTTT. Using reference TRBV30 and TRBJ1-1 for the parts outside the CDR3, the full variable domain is SQTIHQWPATLVQPVGSPLSLECTVEGTSNPNLYWYRQAAGRGLQLLFYSVGIGQISSEVPQNLSASRPQDRQFILSSKKLLLSDSGFYLCAWRGDNTEAFFGQGTRLTVV.

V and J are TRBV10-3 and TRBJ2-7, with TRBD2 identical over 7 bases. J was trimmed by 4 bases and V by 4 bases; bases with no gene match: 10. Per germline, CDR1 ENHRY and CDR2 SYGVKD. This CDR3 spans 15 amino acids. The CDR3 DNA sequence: TGTGCCATCAGTGGAGGCGGGAGTGTGGGGTACGAGCAGTACTTC. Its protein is CAISGGGSVGYEQYF.

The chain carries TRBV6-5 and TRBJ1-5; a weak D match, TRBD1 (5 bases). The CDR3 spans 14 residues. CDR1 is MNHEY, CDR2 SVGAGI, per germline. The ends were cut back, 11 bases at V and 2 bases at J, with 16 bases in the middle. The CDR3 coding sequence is TGTGCCTCCCAAAAGGGGCTTGGCAATCAGCCCCAGCATTTT. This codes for CASQKGLGNQPQHF.